This T cell receptor (beta chain) stems from a study of CD8+ T cells in alopecia areata. This clone was counted between two and nine times. A far larger clone is just one base off, so this is likely a read error. cDNA serving as the sequencing template came from extracted, reverse transcribed RNA. Assay: immunoSEQ multiplex PCR; the TCRdb copy retains only in-frame clones and omits some. The top ten hold around 0.46% of the sample, which has fewer than 250,000 clones, more than 45% seen once. This receptor was obtained from a human donor with alopecia areata. The sequencing used CD4+ T cells sorted from blood, collected at week 0.

This CDR3 reads CASSLGQETQYF. For the CDR3, the DNA is TGTGCCAGCAGCTTGGGGCAAGAGACCCAGTACTTC. V gene TRBV5-6 combines with J gene TRBJ2-5; D unresolved. Germline CDR1 and CDR2: SGHDT and YYEEEE. The V and J ends lost 0 bases and 2 bases respectively, with 2 bases between them. The CDR3 sequence is 12 residues long.